Described below is a single TCR beta chain sequence and its context. Its antigen is still unknown. TCRdb re-called the 5' RACE reads through MiXCR, storing one row per CDR3 protein. There are approximately 41,000 distinct CDR3 sequences in the sample; 10% to 13% occur only once, and 15% to 20% lies in the top ten. This CDR3 has 13 residues. The time point: blood at routine non-recurrence follow-up after resection. Unsorted tumor, nontumor lung tissue or cryopreserved PBMC supplied the whole RNA. This record belongs to a study of spatial heterogeneity in lung cancer. On the study more broadly: PBMC samples from follow-up, when available, were sequenced at a median of about 2 years post-resection. Detected beta-chain sequences consistently exceeded alpha-chain sequences. Findings and limits, study-wide: TCRs found ubiquitously expanded in tumor appeared in blood more at resection than at follow-up.

The starting material was PBMCs, obtained at follow-up. The clonotype originates from a female donor with early-stage non-small cell lung cancer. This chain uses TRBV12-2 with TRBJ1-2. TRBV12-2 is described as a pseudogene. CDR3 sequence reads: CVSRLIFGYGYTF. In DNA form, the CDR3 reads TGTGTAAGTCGCTTAATCTTCGGCTATGGCTACACCTTC.